The clone carrying this T cell receptor (beta chain) was counted only a few times. Antigen unknown. These data come from a study of CD8+ T cells in alopecia areata. Study information: Each day, treated patients took oral tofacitinib twice, at 5 to 10 mg per dose. General study findings and limits: Between patients, shared TCR sequences were less clear than in mice. This was possibly due in part to HLA diversity in the patient population.

This CDR3 spans 10 amino acids. Per germline, CDR1 SQVTM and CDR2 ANQGSEA. The V and J ends lost 4 bases and 5 bases respectively, with 5 bases between them. Collected material from alopecia areata patients comprised lesional scalp punch biopsies and peripheral blood. Following RNA extraction, reverse transcription yielded cDNA that acted as the sequencing template. Libraries were prepared by immunoSEQ multiplex PCR; TCRdb keeps only in-frame clonotypes and omits some of them. The table has approximately 91,000 clones, roughly 42% seen once. The sample taken for sequencing was CD4+ T cells sorted from blood. J is TRBJ2-5 and V is TRBV29-1; no clear D gene. The origin of this receptor is a human donor with alopecia areata. CDR3 amino acids: CSVGYETQYF. The CDR3 nucleotides read TGCAGCGTTGGATACGAGACCCAGTACTTC. The whole variable domain, remainder taken from reference TRBV29-1 and TRBJ2-5, is SAVISQKPSRDICQRGTSLTIQCQVDSQVTMMFWYRQQPGQSLTLIATANQGSEATYESGFVIDKFPISRPNLTFSTLTVSNMSPEDSSIYLCSVGYETQYFGPGTRLLVL.